Below, 20 T cell receptor beta chains from the same sample are listed, as sequenced in a study of blood T cell repertoires in COVID-19. Generated by immunoSEQ multiplex PCR, the TCRdb table keeps only in-frame clones and is missing some. Of 280,000 or so clones in the sample, approximately 83% were seen once. Sequences were obtained from PBMCs or T cells enriched from blood (not recorded which). Receptors were obtained from a man aged 25-40 years who had recovered from COVID-19.

The V gene is TRBV18, the J gene TRBJ1-6; no firm D call. V was cut by 3 bases and J by 14 bases, with 11 bases left in between. From germline, CDR1 is KGHSH and CDR2 LQKENI. CDR3 size: 12 residues. CDR3 nucleotides: TGTGCCAGCTCACCGGACCTCGGGGCCCTCCACTTT. It yields the protein CASSPDLGALHF.

The CDR3 sequence is CASSLGIVAGNTIYF. The CDR3 DNA sequence: TGTGCCAGCAGCTTGGGCATAGTAGCCGGAAACACCATATATTTT. The V and J genes are TRBV5-8 and TRBJ1-3, with D unclear. V was clipped by 0 bases and J by 4 bases, with 11 bases between them. CDR3 length: 15 amino acids. CDR1 and CDR2 (germline): SGHTS, YDEGEE.

The V gene is TRBV20-1, the J gene TRBJ1-1; D not resolved. The CDR3 length is 11 residues. V lost 4 bases to trimming and J lost 8 bases, with 11 bases between them. In germline, CDR1 is DFQATT, CDR2 SNEGSKA (reference sequence). CDR3 coding DNA: TGCAGTGCTATACTAACACGGGAAGCTTTCTTT. This sequence encodes CSAILTREAFF.

CDR3 sequence (DNA): TGTGCCAGCAGTGAAGTAACAGGGGGCAACTATGGCTACACCTTC. This sequence encodes CASSEVTGGNYGYTF. This chain uses TRBV2 with TRBJ1-2, with TRBD1 matching over 9 bases. The CDR3 sequence is 15 residues long. Germline values: CDR1 SNHLY, CDR2 FYNNEI. Trimming removed 1 base from V and 2 bases from J; junction bases left unmatched: 2.

This sequence joins TRBV5-5 and TRBJ1-1; D is unresolved. V lost 4 bases, J lost 7 bases, and 14 bases lay in between. The CDR3 spans 13 residues. Germline lookup yields CDR1 SGHKS and CDR2 YYEKEE (reference sequence). In DNA form, the CDR3 reads TGTGCCAGCAGCCTGGTGAGGGAGATTGAAGCTTTCTTT. Amino acids: CASSLVREIEAFF. Together with reference TRBV5-5 and TRBJ1-1, the CDR3 gives the full variable domain: DAGVTQSPTHLIKTRGQQVTLRCSPISGHKSVSWYQQVLGQGPQFIFQYYEKEERGRGNFPDRFSARQFPNYSSELNVNALLLGDSALYLCASSLVREIEAFFGQGTRLTVV.

The V call is TRBV10-3, the J call TRBJ2-7, with 9 bases aligning to TRBD1. Germline loops: CDR1 ENHRY, CDR2 SYGVKD. The V segment lost 10 bases and the J segment 3 bases; nucleotides outside the gene matches: 4. CDR3 size: 12 residues. CDR3 nucleotide sequence: TGTGCCACATGGACAGGGGTCTACGAGCAGTACTTC. As protein: CATWTGVYEQYF.

V and J are TRBV5-1 and TRBJ1-6; possible D gene TRBD1, 6 bases. Germline V gene data show CDR1 as SGHRS and CDR2 as YFSETQ. The CDR3 sequence is 14 residues long. V shed 5 bases and J shed 8 bases, with 14 bases lying between them. The DNA of the CDR3 is TGCGCCAGCAGTCCCGGACAGACCGATTCACCCCTCCACTTT. Its protein product is CASSPGQTDSPLHF.

The gene calls are TRBV29-1 and TRBJ2-3, with TRBD2 matching 8 bases. Germline V gene lookup returns CDR1 SQVTM and CDR2 ANQGSEA. The CDR3 has 13 amino acids. The junction had 9 bases not matched to a gene; V was cut back by 8 bases and J by 5 bases. CDR3 sequence (DNA): TGCAGCCGCGCGGGGGCGGGGGGAGATACGCAGTATTTT. Translated, it gives CSRAGAGGDTQYF.

The V call is TRBV11-3, the J call TRBJ2-1, with 8 bases lining up with TRBD2. The CDR3 is 14 amino acids. Germline loops: CDR1 SGHNT, CDR2 YENEEA. The V and J ends lost 3 bases and 6 bases, in that order; junction bases with no gene match: 4. CDR3: CASSFDGGVNEQFF. As DNA, the CDR3 is TGTGCCAGCAGCTTTGACGGGGGGGTCAATGAGCAGTTCTTC.

The V gene is TRBV7-2, the J gene TRBJ1-2; 8 nucleotides align to TRBD1. The CDR3 runs to 15 residues. Germline V gives CDR1 SGHTA, CDR2 FQGNSA. V lost 1 base to trimming and J lost 3 bases; unmatched junction nucleotides: 4. The CDR3 sequence is CASSLGSGGDYGYTF. The CDR3 coding sequence is TGTGCCAGCAGCTTAGGGTCAGGGGGCGACTATGGCTACACCTTC.

The chain has TRBV5-6 and TRBJ2-1; possible D gene TRBD2, 7 bases. Germline assignment: CDR1 SGHDT and CDR2 YYEEEE. With 4 bases removed from V and 1 base from J, the gap between germline ends came to 15 bases. The CDR3 runs to 16 residues. For the CDR3, the DNA is TGTGCCAGCAGCGCCCCCGGGGGGCCGTCCTACAATGAGCAGTTCTTC. Translation: CASSAPGGPSYNEQFF.

The J gene is TRBJ2-2, the V gene TRBV7-2, with D uncertain. Trimming cost V 4 bases and J 0 bases, with 3 bases left between them. The CDR3 spans 13 residues. Germline V gene lookup returns CDR1 SGHTA and CDR2 FQGNSA. The CDR3 reads CASSSTNTGELFF. CDR3 bases: TGTGCCAGCAGCTCTACGAACACCGGGGAGCTGTTTTTT.

The genes are TRBV7-2 and TRBJ2-5; 7 bases map to TRBD2. This CDR3 spans 16 amino acids. Looked up from germline, CDR1 is SGHTA and CDR2 is FQGNSA. V lost 2 bases to trimming and J lost 0 bases; unmatched junction nucleotides: 6. The CDR3 loop reads CASSLWSSGNQETQYF. The CDR3 DNA sequence: TGTGCCAGCAGCTTATGGTCTAGCGGTAACCAAGAGACCCAGTACTTC.

V usage is TRBV7-4 and J usage is TRBJ1-5, with 7 nucleotides matching TRBD1. The CDR3 is 15 amino acids. The trim removed 4 bases at V and 3 bases at J, leaving 6 bases unmatched. The germline V gene has CDR1 SGHVT and CDR2 SQSDAQ. CDR3 DNA: TGTGCCAGCAGCTCAGGACAGGTCCCCAATCAGCCCCAGCATTTT. Amino acid sequence: CASSSGQVPNQPQHF.

The chain employs TRBV30 and TRBJ2-5; D is possibly TRBD2 (5 bases). Germline CDR1 reads GTSNPN; CDR2 reads SVGIG (reference sequence). Trimming removed 2 bases at V and 3 bases at J, with 13 bases between. This CDR3 is built from 14 residues. The CDR3 loop is CAWSRLATKETQYF. The DNA for the CDR3 is TGTGCCTGGAGTCGGTTAGCGACTAAAGAGACCCAGTACTTC.

The V gene is TRBV6-4, the J gene TRBJ2-6; 7 nucleotides match TRBD1. The CDR3 runs to 16 residues. Per the germline V gene, CDR1 is MRHNA and CDR2 is SNTAGT. V shed 6 bases and J 0 bases; nucleotides not matched to a gene: 5. CDR3 DNA: TGTGCCAGCAGCCGGGACAGTAGCTCTGGGGCCAACGTCCTGACTTTC. This codes for CASSRDSSSGANVLTF.

The gene calls are TRBV9 and TRBJ1-2; 7 bases agree with TRBD1. The CDR3 sequence is 13 residues long. CDR1 is SGDLS and CDR2 is YYNGEE in the germline V gene. V gave up 3 bases and J gave up 4 bases; unmatched junction bases: 3. CDR3 sequence (DNA): TGTGCCAGCAGCGCAGGGGGTGCCTATGGCTACACCTTC. It specifies CASSAGGAYGYTF.

This rearrangement joins TRBV5-1 to TRBJ1-4, with D possibly being TRBD1 (6 bases). Germline V gene data show CDR1 as SGHRS and CDR2 as YFSETQ. The length of the CDR3 is 14 residues. V shed 3 bases and J shed 4 bases, with 10 bases lying between them. In DNA, the CDR3 is TGCGCCAGCAGCTCGACAGGAGTTAATGAAAAACTGTTTTTT. Translation gives CASSSTGVNEKLFF.

The chain uses TRBV5-4 and TRBJ1-2; D call uncertain. The V and J ends lost 0 bases and 5 bases respectively, with 8 bases between them. The CDR3 sequence is 13 residues long. In germline, CDR1 is SGHNT, CDR2 YYREEE (reference sequence). DNA for the CDR3: TGTGCCAGCAGCTTGGACGGGGAATATGGCTACACCTTC. Translating gives CASSLDGEYGYTF.

The chain links TRBV5-5 to TRBJ2-7, with 8 bases lining up with TRBD1. V gave up 5 bases and J gave up 1 base; unmatched junction bases: 5. The CDR3 consists of 14 residues. The germline V gene has CDR1 SGHKS and CDR2 YYEKEE (reference sequence). CDR3: CASREWTGSYEQYF. In DNA, the CDR3 is TGTGCCAGCAGAGAGTGGACAGGGTCCTACGAGCAGTACTTC.